Included here is one T cell receptor (beta chain) sequence, with context. Its antigen is as yet unknown. These data come from a study of cytomegalovirus exposure and HLA in healthy donors. Whole-study findings and limits: When a later analysis was performed, an Asian-associated ancestry cluster reportedly had fewer N-insertions than the roughly 640-donor mean.

Germline CDR1 reads KGHSH; CDR2 reads LQKENI. The CDR3 length is 16 residues. Trimming took off 3 bases at V and 0 bases at J, with 15 bases between the two ends. A multiplex PCR was run with 60 Vbeta primers and 13 Jbeta primers. In the authors' workflow: Later, roughly 86 million unique TCR beta chains were counted in an analysis, and roughly 11 million of them were shared. Measured with immunoSEQ multiplex PCR; TCRdb has only the in-frame clones, and not every one. From that table come the V and J calls and clone size; the DNA was used to work out D and trimming. The sample lists about 150,000 clones; about 80% were seen once.

Sequences were obtained from PBMCs. The TCR originated in a woman in her thirties in good health and CMV-seropositive. The chain joins TRBV18 to TRBJ2-7; D perhaps matches TRBD1 (6 bases). The CDR3, as DNA: TGTGCCAGCTCACCCCGGACAGCCGTACTCTCCTACGAGCAGTACTTC. Amino acid sequence: CASSPRTAVLSYEQYF.